These T cell receptor beta chains were read from a single sample in a study of OX40 agonist ivuxolimab in advanced cancers. The data were produced by immunoSEQ multiplex PCR, yet TCRdb's version contains in-frame clones alone and is incomplete. The table lists some 110,000 clones, less than 95% of them singletons. The source was CD4+ or CD8+ T cells sorted from blood, collected in a trial of the OX40 agonist ivuxolimab. These receptor sequences come from an adult with an advanced solid tumor such as melanoma, head and neck, liver or kidney cancer. CDR3s include the opening cysteine and the closing phenylalanine or tryptophan. The D gene is left open where the match is weak. Clone size is stated in some rows and not others, as once, few, many or a class when expanded.

J gene: TRBJ1-6
D gene: -
clone size: -
V gene: TRBV19
CDR3 DNA: TGTGCCAGTACCACCGCCTCCTATAATTCACCCCTCCACTTT
CDR3 protein: CASTTASYNSPLHF

J gene: TRBJ2-7
D gene: -
clone size: -
V gene: TRBV5-5
CDR3 DNA: TGTGCCAGCAGCGGCAGGAATCTCAACTCCTACGAGCAGTACTTC
CDR3 protein: CASSGRNLNSYEQYF

J gene: TRBJ1-1
D gene: -
clone size: once
V gene: TRBV6-6
CDR3 DNA: TGTGCCAGCAGCCGCTCCACTGAAGCTTTCTTT
CDR3 protein: CASSRSTEAFF

J gene: TRBJ2-1
D gene: TRBD2
clone size: once
V gene: TRBV10-1
CDR3 DNA: TGCGCCAGCAGTCTAGCGGAACCCAATGAGCAGTTCTTC
CDR3 protein: CASSLAEPNEQFF

J gene: TRBJ2-7
D gene: TRBD2
clone size: -
V gene: TRBV28
CDR3 DNA: TGTGCCAGCAGATCTAGCGGGGGAATCTACGAGCAGTACTTC
CDR3 protein: CASRSSGGIYEQYF

J gene: TRBJ1-3
D gene: -
clone size: -
V gene: TRBV5-8
CDR3 DNA: TGTGCCAGCAGCTTGGCCAGACGTCTCTCTGGAAACACCATATATTTT
CDR3 protein: CASSLARRLSGNTIYF

J gene: TRBJ2-4
D gene: TRBD1
clone size: -
V gene: TRBV28
CDR3 DNA: TGTGCCACCTATGGGACAGTTAAAAACATTCAGTACTTC
CDR3 protein: CATYGTVKNIQYF

J gene: TRBJ1-1
D gene: -
clone size: -
V gene: TRBV6-5
CDR3 DNA: TGTGCCAGCAGCCGGGCCCTAGGCACTGAAGCTTTCTTT
CDR3 protein: CASSRALGTEAFF

J gene: TRBJ2-2
D gene: TRBD1
clone size: few
V gene: TRBV5-4
CDR3 DNA: TGTGCCAGCAGCTTATTTCAGGGGGCCGACACCGGGGAGCTGTTTTTT
CDR3 protein: CASSLFQGADTGELFF

J gene: TRBJ2-3
D gene: -
clone size: once
V gene: TRBV19
CDR3 DNA: TGTGCCAGTAGACGACAGGATTTAGATACGCAGTATTTT
CDR3 protein: CASRRQDLDTQYF

J gene: TRBJ1-2
D gene: -
clone size: once
V gene: TRBV6-5
CDR3 DNA: TGTGCCAGCAGTTACTTGGACGGGGGGAACTATGGCTACACCTTC
CDR3 protein: CASSYLDGGNYGYTF

J gene: TRBJ1-3
D gene: -
clone size: -
V gene: TRBV15
CDR3 DNA: TGTGCCACCAGCTCGGCGGGGGTAAGTGGAAACACCATATATTTT
CDR3 protein: CATSSAGVSGNTIYF

J gene: TRBJ2-5
D gene: -
clone size: -
V gene: TRBV18
CDR3 DNA: TGTGCCAGCTCACCATCCCAAGAGACCCAGTACTTC
CDR3 protein: CASSPSQETQYF

J gene: TRBJ1-2
D gene: TRBD1
clone size: -
V gene: TRBV28
CDR3 DNA: TGTGCCAGCAGTACTCCGACAGGGGGCTATGGCTACACCTTC
CDR3 protein: CASSTPTGGYGYTF

J gene: TRBJ2-1
D gene: TRBD2
clone size: -
V gene: TRBV20-1
CDR3 DNA: TGCAGTGCCTTGCGGGGGTTGGAGCAGTTCTTC
CDR3 protein: CSALRGLEQFF

J gene: TRBJ2-3
D gene: TRBD2
clone size: -
V gene: TRBV6-4
CDR3 DNA: TGTGCCAGCAGTGACAGCGGGGGCACAGATACGCAGTATTTT
CDR3 protein: CASSDSGGTDTQYF

J gene: TRBJ2-1
D gene: TRBD1
clone size: -
V gene: TRBV7-2
CDR3 DNA: TGTGCCAGCATCCGACAGGGCTTGAACAATGAGCAGTTCTTC
CDR3 protein: CASIRQGLNNEQFF

J gene: TRBJ2-7
D gene: TRBD1
clone size: -
V gene: TRBV6-6
CDR3 DNA: TGTGCCAGCAGTCCAGCCAGGGGGCTCTACGAGCAGTACTTC
CDR3 protein: CASSPARGLYEQYF

J gene: TRBJ1-4
D gene: -
clone size: -
V gene: TRBV6-5
CDR3 DNA: TGTGCCACCAGCACGATCGTTAATGAAAAACTGTTTTTT
CDR3 protein: CATSTIVNEKLFF

J gene: TRBJ1-2
D gene: -
clone size: few
V gene: TRBV19
CDR3 DNA: TGTGCCAGTAGTGCGCCAAGATTCCGTTTGGGCTACACCTTC
CDR3 protein: CASSAPRFRLGYTF

J gene: TRBJ2-3
D gene: TRBD2
clone size: -
V gene: TRBV4-3
CDR3 DNA: TGCGCCAGCAGCAATTTAGCGGGGGCCACAGATACGCAGTATTTT
CDR3 protein: CASSNLAGATDTQYF

J gene: TRBJ1-3
D gene: TRBD1
clone size: -
V gene: TRBV10-3
CDR3 DNA: TGTGCCATCAGGGCCCGGGTGGGACAGAGCTCTGGAAACACCATATATTTT
CDR3 protein: CAIRARVGQSSGNTIYF

J gene: TRBJ1-1
D gene: TRBD1
clone size: once
V gene: TRBV7-9
CDR3 DNA: TGTGCCAGCAGCGCCCGACAGGGGAACACTGAAGCTTTCTTT
CDR3 protein: CASSARQGNTEAFF

J gene: TRBJ2-2
D gene: -
clone size: -
V gene: TRBV18
CDR3 DNA: TGTGCCAGCTCACCAATGGGGGCCAGCACCGGGGAGCTGTTTTTT
CDR3 protein: CASSPMGASTGELFF

J gene: TRBJ2-3
D gene: -
clone size: -
V gene: TRBV4-3
CDR3 DNA: TGCGCCAGCAGCCAAGGGGCAGGGGAGGGATACGCGCAGTATTTT
CDR3 protein: CASSQGAGEGYAQYF

J gene: TRBJ1-5
D gene: TRBD1
clone size: -
V gene: TRBV5-8
CDR3 DNA: TGTGCCAGCAGCCAGGGGGGCCGTTCTTATAGCAATCAGCCCCAGCATTTT
CDR3 protein: CASSQGGRSYSNQPQHF

J gene: TRBJ1-5
D gene: TRBD1
clone size: once
V gene: TRBV6-6
CDR3 DNA: TGTGCCACCCGACAGGGGGCGTATCAGCCCCAGCATTTT
CDR3 protein: CATRQGAYQPQHF

J gene: TRBJ1-5
D gene: TRBD1
clone size: few
V gene: TRBV10-3
CDR3 DNA: TGTGCCATCAGCCCGGGACAGGGGTCGGGTAGCAATCAGCCCCAGCATTTT
CDR3 protein: CAISPGQGSGSNQPQHF

J gene: TRBJ2-7
D gene: -
clone size: -
V gene: TRBV7-5
CDR3 DNA: TGTGCCAGAAGCTTAGCGACAAGCTCCTACGAGCAGTACTTC
CDR3 protein: CARSLATSSYEQYF

J gene: TRBJ2-3
D gene: -
clone size: -
V gene: TRBV15
CDR3 DNA: TGTGCCACCAGCAGAGATGGGGAGGCTACGCAGTATTTT
CDR3 protein: CATSRDGEATQYF

J gene: TRBJ2-7
D gene: -
clone size: -
V gene: TRBV6-5
CDR3 DNA: TGTGCCAGCAGCGACTCGGCAGCCCGCGAGCAGTACTTC
CDR3 protein: CASSDSAAREQYF